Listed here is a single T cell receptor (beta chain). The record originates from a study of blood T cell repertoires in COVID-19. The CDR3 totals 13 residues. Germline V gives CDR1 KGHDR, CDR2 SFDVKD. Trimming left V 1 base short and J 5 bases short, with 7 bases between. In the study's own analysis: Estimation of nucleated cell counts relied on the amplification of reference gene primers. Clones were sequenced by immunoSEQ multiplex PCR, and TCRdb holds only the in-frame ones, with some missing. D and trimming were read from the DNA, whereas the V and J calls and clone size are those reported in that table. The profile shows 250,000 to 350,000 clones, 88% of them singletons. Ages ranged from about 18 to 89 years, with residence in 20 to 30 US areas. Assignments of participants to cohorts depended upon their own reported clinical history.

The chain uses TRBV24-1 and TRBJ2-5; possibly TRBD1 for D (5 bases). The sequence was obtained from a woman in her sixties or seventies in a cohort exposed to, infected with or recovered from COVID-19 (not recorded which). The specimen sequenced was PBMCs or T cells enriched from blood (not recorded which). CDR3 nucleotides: TGTGCCACCAGTGATTTCAGGGTGGAGACCCAGTACTTC. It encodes CATSDFRVETQYF.